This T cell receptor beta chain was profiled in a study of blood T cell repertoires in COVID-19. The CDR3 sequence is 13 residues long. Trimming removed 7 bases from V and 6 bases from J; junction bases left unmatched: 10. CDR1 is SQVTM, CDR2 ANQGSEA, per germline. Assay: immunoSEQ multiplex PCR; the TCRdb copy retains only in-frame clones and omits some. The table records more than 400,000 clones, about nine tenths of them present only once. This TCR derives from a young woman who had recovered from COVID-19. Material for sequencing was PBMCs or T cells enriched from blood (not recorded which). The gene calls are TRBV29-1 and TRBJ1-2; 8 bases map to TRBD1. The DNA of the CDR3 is TGCAGCGCCTGGACAGGGTGGTTTGATGGCTACACCTTC. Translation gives CSAWTGWFDGYTF.